Only a few counts were recorded for the clone carrying this T cell receptor beta chain. Its antigen is as yet unknown. PCR amplification relied on 60 Vbeta primers (plus 13 Jbeta primers). Assay: immunoSEQ multiplex PCR; the TCRdb copy retains only in-frame clones and omits some. This sample has fewer than 250,000 clones, with roughly 85% found just once. The V and J ends lost 4 bases and 3 bases, in that order; junction bases with no gene match: 0. Germline values: CDR1 SGHNT, CDR2 YYREEE (reference sequence). This CDR3 comprises 13 residues. The data derive from a study of cytomegalovirus exposure and HLA in healthy donors. As for the study in general: Genotyping showed roughly 77% of over 350 donors falling in the Caucasian-associated ancestry cluster. Findings and limits, study-wide: HLA alleles were associated with 15,000 to 20,000 TCR beta sequences in a later analysis at 0.05 false discovery rate.

The receptor was isolated from a male donor in good health and CMV-seronegative. The sample taken for sequencing was PBMCs. This chain uses TRBV5-4 with TRBJ1-3; 8 bases agree with TRBD1. The CDR3 protein is CASSTGGGNTIYF. CDR3 nucleotide sequence: TGTGCCAGCAGCACAGGGGGTGGAAACACCATATATTTT.